This T cell receptor beta chain was observed in a study of blood T cell repertoires in COVID-19. Turning to the study itself: Whether acute or convalescent, the COVID-19 samples came from the United States, Italy and Spain. Sample material is recorded as cDNA or gDNA derived from T cells, B-cell-depleted T cells, or PBMCs.

The germline gives CDR1 SQVTM, CDR2 ANQGSEA. The CDR3 spans 12 residues. V was shortened by 7 bases and J by 1 base, with 7 bases between the two germline ends. Per the study methods: Nucleated cell counts were estimated from reference gene primer amplification. The table came from immunoSEQ multiplex PCR; TCRdb's copy has only in-frame clones and leaves some out. The D gene and trimming were derived from the DNA, and the V and J assignments and clone size from that table. The sample lists roughly 250,000 clones, over 75% occurring once. J is TRBJ2-2 and V is TRBV29-1; D not certain. What was sequenced was peripheral blood. This clonotype was sampled from a human donor in a cohort sampled during active COVID-19. DNA of the CDR3: TGCAGCGCCGGCCTGAACACCGGGGAGCTGTTTTTT. As protein: CSAGLNTGELFF.